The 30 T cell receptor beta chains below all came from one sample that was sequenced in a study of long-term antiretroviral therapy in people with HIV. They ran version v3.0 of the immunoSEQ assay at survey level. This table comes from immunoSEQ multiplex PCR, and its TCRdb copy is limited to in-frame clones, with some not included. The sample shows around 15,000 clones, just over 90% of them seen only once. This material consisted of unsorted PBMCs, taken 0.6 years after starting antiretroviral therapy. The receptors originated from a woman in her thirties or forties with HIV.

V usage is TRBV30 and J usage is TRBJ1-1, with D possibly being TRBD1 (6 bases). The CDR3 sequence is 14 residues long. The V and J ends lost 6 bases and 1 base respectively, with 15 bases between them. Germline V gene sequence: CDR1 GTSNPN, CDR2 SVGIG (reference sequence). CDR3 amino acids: CACTDSIGNTEAFF. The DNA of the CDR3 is TGTGCCTGTACGGACAGCATCGGGAACACTGAAGCTTTCTTT.

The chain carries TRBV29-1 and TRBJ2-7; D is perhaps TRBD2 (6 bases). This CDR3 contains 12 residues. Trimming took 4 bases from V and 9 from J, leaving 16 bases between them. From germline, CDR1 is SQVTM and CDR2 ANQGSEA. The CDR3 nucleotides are TGCAGCGTTGCTGACACACGGAGGGGGCAGTACTTC. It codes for CSVADTRRGQYF.

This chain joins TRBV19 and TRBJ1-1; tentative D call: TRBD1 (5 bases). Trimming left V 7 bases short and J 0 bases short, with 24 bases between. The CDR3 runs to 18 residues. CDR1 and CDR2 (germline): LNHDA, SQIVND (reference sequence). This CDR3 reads CASTPGATTSYLNTEAFF. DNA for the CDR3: TGTGCCAGTACCCCCGGGGCCACAACTTCCTACCTGAACACTGAAGCTTTCTTT.

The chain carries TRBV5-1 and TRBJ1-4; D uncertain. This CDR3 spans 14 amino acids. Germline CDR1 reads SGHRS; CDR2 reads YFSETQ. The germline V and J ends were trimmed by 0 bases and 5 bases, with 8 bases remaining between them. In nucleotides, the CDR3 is TGCGCCAGCAGCTTGGGACAAAGAAATGAAAAACTGTTTTTT. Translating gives CASSLGQRNEKLFF.

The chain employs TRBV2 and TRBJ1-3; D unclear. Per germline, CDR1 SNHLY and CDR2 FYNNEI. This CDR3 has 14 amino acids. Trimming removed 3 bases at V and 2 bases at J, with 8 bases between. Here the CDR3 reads CASSDRLAGNTIYF. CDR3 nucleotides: TGTGCCAGCAGTGATAGACTGGCTGGAAACACCATATATTTT.

CDR3 in DNA: TGTGCCAGTATGAAGAAGGTGAACACTGAAGCTTTCTTT. Its translation: CASMKKVNTEAFF. The chain links TRBV19 to TRBJ1-1; D is unclear. The germline V gene encodes CDR1 LNHDA and CDR2 SQIVND (reference sequence). Between the trimmed V and J ends, which lost 7 bases and 0 bases, there was a span of 9 bases. The CDR3 extends over 13 amino acids. Complete variable domain (other parts from reference TRBV19 and TRBJ1-1): DGGITQSPKYLFRKEGQNVTLSCEQNLNHDAMYWYRQDPGQGLRLIYYSQIVNDFQKGDIAEGYSVSREKKESFPLTVTSAQKNPTAFYLCASMKKVNTEAFFGQGTRLTVV.

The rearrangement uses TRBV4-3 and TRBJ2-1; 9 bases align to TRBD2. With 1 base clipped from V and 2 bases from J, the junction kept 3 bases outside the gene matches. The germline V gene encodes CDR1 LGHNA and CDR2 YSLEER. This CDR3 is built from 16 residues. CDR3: CASSQGTSDTYNEQFF. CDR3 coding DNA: TGCGCCAGCAGCCAAGGGACTAGCGATACCTACAATGAGCAGTTCTTC.

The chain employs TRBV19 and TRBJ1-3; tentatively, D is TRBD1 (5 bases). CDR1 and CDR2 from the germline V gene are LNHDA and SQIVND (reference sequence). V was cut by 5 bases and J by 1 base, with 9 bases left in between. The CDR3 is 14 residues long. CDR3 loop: CASSLQGSGNTIYF. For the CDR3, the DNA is TGTGCCAGTAGTCTTCAGGGATCTGGAAACACCATATATTTT.

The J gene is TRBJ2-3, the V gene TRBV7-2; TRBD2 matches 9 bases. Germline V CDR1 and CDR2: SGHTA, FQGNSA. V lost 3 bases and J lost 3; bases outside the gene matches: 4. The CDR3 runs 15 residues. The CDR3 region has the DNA TGTGCCAGCAGCTTGGCGGGGGGGGCAACAGATACGCAGTATTTT. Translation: CASSLAGGATDTQYF.

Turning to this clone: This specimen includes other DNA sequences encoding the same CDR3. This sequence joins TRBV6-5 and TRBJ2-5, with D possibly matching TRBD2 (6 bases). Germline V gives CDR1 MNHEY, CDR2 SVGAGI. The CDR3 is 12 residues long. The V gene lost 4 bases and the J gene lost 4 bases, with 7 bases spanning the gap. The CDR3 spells CASSSSAETQYF. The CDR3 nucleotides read TGTGCCAGCAGTTCTAGCGCAGAGACCCAGTACTTC.

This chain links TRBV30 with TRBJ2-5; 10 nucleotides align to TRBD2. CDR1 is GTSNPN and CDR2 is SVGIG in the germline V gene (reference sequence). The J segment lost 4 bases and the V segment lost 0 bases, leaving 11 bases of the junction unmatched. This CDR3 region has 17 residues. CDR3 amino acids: CAWSVGLAGAGGETQYF. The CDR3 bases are TGTGCCTGGAGTGTAGGGCTAGCGGGGGCTGGGGGAGAGACCCAGTACTTC.

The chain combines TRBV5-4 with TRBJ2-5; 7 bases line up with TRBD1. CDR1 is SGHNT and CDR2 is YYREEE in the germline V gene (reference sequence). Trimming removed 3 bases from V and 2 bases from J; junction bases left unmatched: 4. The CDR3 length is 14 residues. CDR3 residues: CASSYRDRQETQYF. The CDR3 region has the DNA TGTGCCAGCAGCTACCGGGACAGACAAGAGACCCAGTACTTC.

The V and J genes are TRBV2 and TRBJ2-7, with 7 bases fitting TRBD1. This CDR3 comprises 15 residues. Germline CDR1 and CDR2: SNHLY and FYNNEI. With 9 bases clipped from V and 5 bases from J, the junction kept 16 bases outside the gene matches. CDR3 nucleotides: TGTGCCAGAAGTCTGGGACAGCAAAAAATCCACGAGCAGTACTTC. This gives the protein CARSLGQQKIHEQYF.

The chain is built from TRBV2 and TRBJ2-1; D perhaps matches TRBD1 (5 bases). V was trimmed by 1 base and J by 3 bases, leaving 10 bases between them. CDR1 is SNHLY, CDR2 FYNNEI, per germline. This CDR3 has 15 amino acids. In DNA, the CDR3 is TGTGCCAGCAGTGAAGGGGGCTTGTTCTACAATGAGCAGTTCTTC. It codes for CASSEGGLFYNEQFF.

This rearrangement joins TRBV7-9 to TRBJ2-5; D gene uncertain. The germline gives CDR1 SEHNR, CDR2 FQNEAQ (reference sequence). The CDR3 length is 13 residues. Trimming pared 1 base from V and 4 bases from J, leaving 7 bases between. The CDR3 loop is CASSLGPGETQYF. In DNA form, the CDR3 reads TGTGCCAGCAGCTTAGGCCCCGGAGAGACCCAGTACTTC. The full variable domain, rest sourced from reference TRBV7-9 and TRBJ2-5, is DTGVSQNPRHKITKRGQNVTFRCDPISEHNRLYWYRQTLGQGPEFLTYFQNEAQLEKSRLLSDRFSAERPKGSFSTLEIQRTEQGDSAMYLCASSLGPGETQYFGPGTRLLVL.

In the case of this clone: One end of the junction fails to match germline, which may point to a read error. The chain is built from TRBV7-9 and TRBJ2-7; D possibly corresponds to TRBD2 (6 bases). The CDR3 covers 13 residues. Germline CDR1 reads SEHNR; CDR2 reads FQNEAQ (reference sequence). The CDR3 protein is CASSHNTGSHLAF. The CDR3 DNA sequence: TGTGCCAGCAGCCACAATACCGGGAGTCATCTTGCCTTC.

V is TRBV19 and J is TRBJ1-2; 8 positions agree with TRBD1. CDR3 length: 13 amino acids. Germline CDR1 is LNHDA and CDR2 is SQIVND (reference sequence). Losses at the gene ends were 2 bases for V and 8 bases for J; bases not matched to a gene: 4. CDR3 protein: CASSISGGLGYTF. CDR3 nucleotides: TGTGCCAGTAGTATATCAGGGGGCCTGGGCTACACCTTC. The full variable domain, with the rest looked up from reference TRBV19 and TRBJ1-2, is DGGITQSPKYLFRKEGQNVTLSCEQNLNHDAMYWYRQDPGQGLRLIYYSQIVNDFQKGDIAEGYSVSREKKESFPLTVTSAQKNPTAFYLCASSISGGLGYTFGSGTRLTVV.

The DNA of the CDR3 is TGTGCCATCAGTGACTATGTGCCAGGAGCTAACTATGGCTACACCTTC. This translates into CAISDYVPGANYGYTF. The genes are TRBV10-3 and TRBJ1-2; D unresolved. Germline CDR1 reads ENHRY; CDR2 reads SYGVKD. The CDR3 runs to 16 residues. Between the trimmed V and J ends, which lost 3 bases and 0 bases, there was a span of 14 bases.

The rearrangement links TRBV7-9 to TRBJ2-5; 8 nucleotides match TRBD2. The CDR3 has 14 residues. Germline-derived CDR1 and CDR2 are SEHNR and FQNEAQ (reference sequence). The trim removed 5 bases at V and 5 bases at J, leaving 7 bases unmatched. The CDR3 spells CASSPTSGLETQYF. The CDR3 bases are TGTGCCAGCAGCCCCACTAGCGGTCTGGAGACCCAGTACTTC.

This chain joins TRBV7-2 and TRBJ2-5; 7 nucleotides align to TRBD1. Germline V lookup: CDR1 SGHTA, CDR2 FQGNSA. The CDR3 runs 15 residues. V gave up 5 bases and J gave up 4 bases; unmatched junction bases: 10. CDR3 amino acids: CASSNRQGLGETQYF. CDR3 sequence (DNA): TGTGCCAGCAGCAATCGACAGGGTTTGGGAGAGACCCAGTACTTC. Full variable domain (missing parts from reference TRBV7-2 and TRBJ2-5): GAGVSQSPSNKVTEKGKDVELRCDPISGHTALYWYRQSLGQGLEFLIYFQGNSAPDKSGLPSDRFSAERTGGSVSTLTIQRTQQEDSAVYLCASSNRQGLGETQYFGPGTRLLVL.

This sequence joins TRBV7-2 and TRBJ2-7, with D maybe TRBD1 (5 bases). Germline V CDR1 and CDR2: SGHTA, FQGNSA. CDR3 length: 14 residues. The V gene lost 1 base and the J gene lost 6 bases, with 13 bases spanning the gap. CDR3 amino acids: CASSLDGALGEQYF. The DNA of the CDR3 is TGTGCCAGCAGCTTAGATGGGGCCCTAGGCGAGCAGTACTTC.

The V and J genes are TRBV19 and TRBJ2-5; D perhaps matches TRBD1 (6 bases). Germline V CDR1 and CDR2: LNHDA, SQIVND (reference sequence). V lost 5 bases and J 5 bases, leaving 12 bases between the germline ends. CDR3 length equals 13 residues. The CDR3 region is CASSADRWETQYF. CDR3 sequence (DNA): TGTGCCAGTAGTGCCGACAGGTGGGAGACCCAGTACTTC.

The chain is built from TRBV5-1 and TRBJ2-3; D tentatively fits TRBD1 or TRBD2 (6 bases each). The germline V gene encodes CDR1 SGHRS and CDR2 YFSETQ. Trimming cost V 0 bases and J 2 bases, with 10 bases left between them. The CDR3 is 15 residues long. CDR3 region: CASSLDRGHTDTQYF. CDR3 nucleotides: TGCGCCAGCAGCTTGGACCGGGGGCACACAGATACGCAGTATTTT.

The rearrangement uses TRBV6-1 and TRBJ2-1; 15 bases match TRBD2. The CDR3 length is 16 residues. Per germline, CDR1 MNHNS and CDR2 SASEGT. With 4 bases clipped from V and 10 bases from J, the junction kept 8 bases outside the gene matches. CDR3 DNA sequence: TGTGCCAGCAGTGGTTGGACTAGCGGGGGGGCAAGAGAGCAGTTCTTC. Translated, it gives CASSGWTSGGAREQFF.

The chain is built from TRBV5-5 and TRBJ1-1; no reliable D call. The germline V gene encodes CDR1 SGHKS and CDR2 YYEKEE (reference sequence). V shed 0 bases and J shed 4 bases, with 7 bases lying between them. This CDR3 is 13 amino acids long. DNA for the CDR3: TGTGCCAGCAGCTTGGGGACTTCCACTGAAGCTTTCTTT. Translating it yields CASSLGTSTEAFF.

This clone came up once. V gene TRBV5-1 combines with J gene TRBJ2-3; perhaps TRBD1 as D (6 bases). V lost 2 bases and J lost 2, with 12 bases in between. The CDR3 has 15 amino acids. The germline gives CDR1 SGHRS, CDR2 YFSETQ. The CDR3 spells CASSLQGYLTDTQYF. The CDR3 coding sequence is TGCGCCAGCAGCTTACAGGGATATCTCACAGATACGCAGTATTTT.

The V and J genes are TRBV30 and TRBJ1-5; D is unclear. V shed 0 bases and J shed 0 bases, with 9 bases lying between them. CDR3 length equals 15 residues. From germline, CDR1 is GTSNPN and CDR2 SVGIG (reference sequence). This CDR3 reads CAWSVQPYSNQPQHF. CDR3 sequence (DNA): TGTGCCTGGAGTGTACAGCCCTATAGCAATCAGCCCCAGCATTTT. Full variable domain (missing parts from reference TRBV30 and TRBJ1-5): SQTIHQWPATLVQPVGSPLSLECTVEGTSNPNLYWYRQAAGRGLQLLFYSVGIGQISSEVPQNLSASRPQDRQFILSSKKLLLSDSGFYLCAWSVQPYSNQPQHFGDGTRLSIL.

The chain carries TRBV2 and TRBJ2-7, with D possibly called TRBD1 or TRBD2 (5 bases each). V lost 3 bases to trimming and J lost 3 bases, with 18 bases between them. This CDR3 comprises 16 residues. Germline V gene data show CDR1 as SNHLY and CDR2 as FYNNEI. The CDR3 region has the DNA TGTGCCAGCAGTGATGGGGGTGGGGTAGGTATCTACGAGCAGTACTTC. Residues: CASSDGGGVGIYEQYF.

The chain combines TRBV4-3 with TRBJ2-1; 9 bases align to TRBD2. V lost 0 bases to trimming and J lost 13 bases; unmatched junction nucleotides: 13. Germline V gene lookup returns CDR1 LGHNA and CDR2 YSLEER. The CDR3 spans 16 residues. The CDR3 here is CASSQDLLRGGVSQFF. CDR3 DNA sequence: TGCGCCAGCAGCCAAGATCTACTGCGGGGGGGCGTCTCCCAGTTCTTC.

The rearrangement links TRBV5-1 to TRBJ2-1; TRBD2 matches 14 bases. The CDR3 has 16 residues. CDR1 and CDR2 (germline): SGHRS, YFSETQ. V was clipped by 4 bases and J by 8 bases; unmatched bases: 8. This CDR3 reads CASSTPGLAGVDEQFF. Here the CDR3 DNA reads TGCGCCAGCAGCACCCCGGGACTAGCGGGGGTCGATGAGCAGTTCTTC.